The TCR beta chain under discussion was sequenced for a study of CD8 T cells in Susac syndrome. V lost 6 bases, J lost 0 bases, and 14 bases lay in between. The CDR3 runs to 14 residues. From germline, CDR1 is DFQATT and CDR2 SNEGSKA (reference sequence). CD8+ and CD4+ T cells from blood underwent TCR beta sequencing, which was carried out in a high-throughput format. Negative isolation yielded CD4+ and CD8+ T cells, and FACS enriched TEMRA cells. Reverse transcription of roughly 0.45 to 1 ug RNA was performed with random hexamers. TCRdb re-called the immunoSEQ multiplex PCR reads through MiXCR, storing one row per CDR3 protein. The sample contains 150,000 to 200,000 distinct CDR3 sequences, around 96% of which appear only once.

The rearrangement links TRBV20-1 to TRBJ1-1; the D is unclear. This TCR came from a human donor in good health. The material sequenced was CD4+ T cells from PBMCs. The CDR3 sequence: CSALKTPLNTEAFF. CDR3 coding DNA: TGCAGTGCACTCAAAACCCCCCTGAACACTGAAGCTTTCTTT.